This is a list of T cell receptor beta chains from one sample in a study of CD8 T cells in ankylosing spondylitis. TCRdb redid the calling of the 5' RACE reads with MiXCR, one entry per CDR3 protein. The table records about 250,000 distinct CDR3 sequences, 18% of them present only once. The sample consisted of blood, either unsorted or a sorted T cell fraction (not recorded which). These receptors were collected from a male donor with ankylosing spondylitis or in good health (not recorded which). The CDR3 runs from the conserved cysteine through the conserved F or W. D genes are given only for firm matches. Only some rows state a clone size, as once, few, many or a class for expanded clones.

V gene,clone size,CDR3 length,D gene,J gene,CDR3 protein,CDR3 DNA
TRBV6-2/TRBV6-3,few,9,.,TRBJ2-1,CASSYEQFF,TGTGCCAGCAGTTATGAGCAGTTCTTC
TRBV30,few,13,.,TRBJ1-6,CAWSYSVNSPLHF,TGTGCCTGGAGCTACAGCGTTAATTCACCCCTCCACTTT
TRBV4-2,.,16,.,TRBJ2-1,CASSQALGGAYNEQFF,TGTGCCAGCAGCCAAGCCTTAGGGGGGGCTTACAATGAGCAGTTCTTC
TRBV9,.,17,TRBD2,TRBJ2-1,CASSDRPAGAPYNEQFF,TGTGCCAGCAGCGACAGACCAGCGGGAGCCCCCTACAATGAGCAGTTCTTC
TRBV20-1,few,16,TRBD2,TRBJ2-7,CSASQPGLAGHYEQYF,TGCAGTGCTAGCCAACCTGGACTAGCGGGCCACTACGAGCAGTACTTC
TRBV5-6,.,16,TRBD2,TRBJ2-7,CASPLLGTSGRYEQYF,TGTGCCAGCCCCTTGTTGGGGACTAGCGGGAGGTACGAGCAGTACTTC
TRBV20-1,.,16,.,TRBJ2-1,CSARDDTSPLYNEQFF,TGCAGTGCTAGGGATGACACTAGCCCTCTCTACAATGAGCAGTTCTTC
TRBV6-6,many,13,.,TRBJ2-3,CAIAGVFGDTQYF,TGTGCCATCGCAGGGGTTTTTGGAGATACGCAGTATTTT
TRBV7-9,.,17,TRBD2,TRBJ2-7,CASSLGAGGALSYEQYF,TGTGCCAGCAGCTTAGGAGCGGGGGGGGCTCTCTCCTACGAGCAGTACTTC
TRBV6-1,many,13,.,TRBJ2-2,CASGFPYTGELFF,TGTGCCAGCGGATTCCCATACACCGGGGAGCTGTTTTTT
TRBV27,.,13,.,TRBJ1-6,CASSLGWNSPLHF,TGTGCCAGCAGTTTAGGCTGGAATTCACCCCTCCACTTT
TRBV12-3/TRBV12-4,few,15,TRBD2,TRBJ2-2,CASSFSGPNTGELFF,TGTGCCAGCAGTTTTAGCGGGCCGAACACCGGGGAGCTGTTTTTT
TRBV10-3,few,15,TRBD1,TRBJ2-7,CAISEGTGVRLEQYF,TGTGCCATCAGTGAAGGTACAGGGGTCCGGTTGGAGCAGTACTTC
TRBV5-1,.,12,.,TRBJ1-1,CASSLEGQEAFF,TGCGCCAGCAGCTTGGAGGGCCAGGAAGCTTTCTTT
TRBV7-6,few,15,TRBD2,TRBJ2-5,CASRRTSGIRETQYF,TGTGCCAGCAGGAGGACTAGCGGGATTCGAGAGACCCAGTACTTC
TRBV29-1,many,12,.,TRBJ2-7,CSAVQGTGEQYF,TGCAGCGCTGTACAGGGTACTGGCGAGCAGTACTTC
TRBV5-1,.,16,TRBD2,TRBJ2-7,CASSLEWASGTYEQYF,TGCGCCAGCAGCTTGGAATGGGCTAGCGGGACCTACGAGCAGTACTTC
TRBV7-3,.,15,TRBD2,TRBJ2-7,CASSVGTSGDYEQYF,TGTGCCAGCAGCGTTGGGACTAGCGGAGACTACGAGCAGTACTTC
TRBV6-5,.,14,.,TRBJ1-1,CASSSRTANTEAFF,TGTGCCAGCAGTTCTCGGACAGCGAACACTGAAGCTTTCTTT
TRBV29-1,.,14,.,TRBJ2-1,CSVEGSRGFNEQFF,TGCAGCGTTGAAGGTTCCAGGGGATTCAATGAGCAGTTCTTC
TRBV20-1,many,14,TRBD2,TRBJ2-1,CSARPSGGYNEQFF,TGCAGTGCTAGACCTAGCGGGGGATACAATGAGCAGTTCTTC
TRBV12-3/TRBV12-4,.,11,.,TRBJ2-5,CASAPGETQYF,TGTGCCAGCGCTCCCGGAGAGACCCAGTACTTC
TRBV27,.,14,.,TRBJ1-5,CASSLSSSNQPQHF,TGTGCCAGCAGTTTATCTTCCTCCAATCAGCCCCAGCATTTT
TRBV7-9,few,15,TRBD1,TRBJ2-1,CASSLALDRGPEQFF,TGTGCCAGCAGCTTAGCGCTTGACAGGGGGCCTGAGCAGTTCTTC
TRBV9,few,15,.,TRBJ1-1,CASSPPMWGNTEAFF,TGTGCCAGCAGTCCTCCAATGTGGGGGAACACTGAAGCTTTCTTT
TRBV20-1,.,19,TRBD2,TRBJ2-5,CSVPIPGTSGSWFQETQYF,TGCAGTGTCCCAATCCCCGGGACTAGCGGGAGTTGGTTCCAAGAGACCCAGTACTTC
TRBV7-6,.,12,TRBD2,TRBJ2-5,CASSRREETQYF,TGTGCCAGCAGCCGGCGGGAGGAGACCCAGTACTTC
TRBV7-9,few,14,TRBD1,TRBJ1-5,CASSLAGQGWPQHF,TGTGCCAGCAGCTTAGCGGGACAGGGATGGCCCCAGCATTTT
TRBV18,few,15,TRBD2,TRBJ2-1,CASSDSGGFSSEQFF,TGTGCCAGCTCGGACAGCGGGGGGTTTTCGAGTGAGCAGTTCTTC
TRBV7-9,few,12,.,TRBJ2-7,CASISNSYEQYF,TGTGCCAGCATCTCGAACTCCTACGAGCAGTACTTC
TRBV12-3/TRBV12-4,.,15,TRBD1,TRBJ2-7,CASSLIRDSSYEQYF,TGTGCCAGCAGTTTAATTAGGGACAGCTCCTACGAGCAGTACTTC
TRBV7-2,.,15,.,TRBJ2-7,CASSLVTDSPYEQYF,TGTGCCAGCAGCTTAGTGACAGATTCCCCCTACGAGCAGTACTTC
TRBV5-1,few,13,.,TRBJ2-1,CASHESSYNEQFF,TGCGCCAGCCACGAAAGCTCCTACAATGAGCAGTTCTTC
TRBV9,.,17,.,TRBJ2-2,CASSKSLASQNTGELFF,TGTGCCAGCAGCAAAAGCTTGGCTAGCCAAAACACCGGGGAGCTGTTTTTT
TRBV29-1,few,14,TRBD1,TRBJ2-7,CSVAGQGGSYEQYF,TGCAGCGTTGCCGGACAGGGGGGTTCCTACGAGCAGTACTTC
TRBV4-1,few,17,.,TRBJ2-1,CASSPLSSGEPYNEQFF,TGCGCCAGCAGCCCGTTAAGCTCGGGAGAGCCCTACAATGAGCAGTTCTTC
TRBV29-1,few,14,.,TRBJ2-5,CSVEAPGAMETQYF,TGCAGCGTTGAAGCCCCAGGAGCGATGGAGACCCAGTACTTC